This passage covers 14 T cell receptor beta chains from one sample sequenced in a study of regulatory T cells in long-lasting Graves disease. Construction of the TCR beta libraries employed iRepertoire HTBI primers in conjunction with Arm-PCR of CDR3 regions. TCRdb analysed the multiplex PCR reads with MiXCR anew, one entry per CDR3 protein. The sample yields fewer than 450,000 distinct CDR3 sequences, roughly 15% seen once. Time point given: newly diagnosed GD, antithyroid drugs for less than 3 months. The TCR library was made from RNA that had been extracted from PBMCs in TRIzol. These data were also reused for a study on T cells in Graves' hyperthyroidism and ophthalmopathy.

The specimen was peripheral blood mononuclear cells (PBMCs), collected at new diagnosis, from a patient treated with antithyroid drugs. Source of these receptors: a woman in her forties with Graves disease.

This clonotype appeared a few times. V and J are TRBV10-3 and TRBJ2-7; 11 bases agree with TRBD2. Trimming cost V 11 bases and J 3 bases; bases outside gene matches: 0. CDR1 is ENHRY, CDR2 SYGVKD, per germline. CDR3 length: 11 residues. CDR3 loop: CAGTSGYEQYF. In DNA, the CDR3 is TGTGCCGGGACTAGCGGCTACGAGCAGTACTTC.

In its sample, this clonotype was seen many times. The chain is built from TRBV2 and TRBJ1-2, with 10 nucleotides matching TRBD1. Trimming took 8 bases from V and 3 from J; bases not matched to a gene: 6. The CDR3 consists of 14 residues. Looked up from germline, CDR1 is SNHLY and CDR2 is FYNNEI. CDR3 sequence (DNA): TGTGCCAGCGACGGGACAGGGGTCCACTATGGCTACACCTTC. The encoded protein is CASDGTGVHYGYTF.

This clonotype was seen at least ten times. V and J are TRBV18 and TRBJ2-5; TRBD1 might be the D (5 bases). CDR3 size: 18 residues. V gave up 0 bases and J gave up 5 bases, with 22 bases separating them. Germline V gives CDR1 KGHSH, CDR2 LQKENI. In DNA form, the CDR3 reads TGTGCCAGCTCACCACCTATGACGGACCCCAGGGAAGGGGAGACCCAGTACTTC. Its protein product is CASSPPMTDPREGETQYF.

This clonotype was recorded at least ten times. The V and J genes are TRBV29-1 and TRBJ2-5; 8 nucleotides line up with TRBD1. The V and J ends lost 7 bases and 5 bases, in that order; junction bases with no gene match: 6. CDR1 is SQVTM and CDR2 is ANQGSEA in the germline V gene. This CDR3 region has 12 residues. The CDR3 sequence is CSAEDRDETQYF. The CDR3 bases are TGCAGCGCAGAGGACAGGGACGAGACCCAGTACTTC.

This clonotype was seen many times. This chain links TRBV3-1 with TRBJ2-7; 15 positions agree with TRBD2. Germline V gene data show CDR1 as LGHDT and CDR2 as YNNKEL (reference sequence). Losses at the gene ends were 4 bases for V and 4 bases for J; bases not matched to a gene: 5. The CDR3 has 16 residues. The CDR3 DNA reads as TGTGCCAGCAGCCCCCGGACTAGCGGGAGGGTTTACGAGCAGTACTTC. Amino acids: CASSPRTSGRVYEQYF.

The gene calls are TRBV2 and TRBJ1-3, with D tentatively TRBD1 (5 bases). V was trimmed by 1 base and J by 3 bases, leaving 10 bases between them. In germline, CDR1 is SNHLY, CDR2 FYNNEI. This CDR3 contains 15 residues. The DNA of the CDR3 is TGTGCCAGCAGTGAAGATGGGGGTCTTGGAAACACCATATATTTT. Residues: CASSEDGGLGNTIYF.

The chain combines TRBV4-1 with TRBJ2-1; a possible D gene is TRBD1 (6 bases). The CDR3 length is 14 residues. V lost 1 base and J lost 4, with 8 bases in between. Per the germline V gene, CDR1 is MGHRA and CDR2 is YSYEKL. The CDR3 DNA sequence: TGCGCCAGCAGCCAAGCGGGACAATACAATGAGCAGTTCTTC. Protein: CASSQAGQYNEQFF.

In its sample, this clonotype was seen many times. The CDR3 DNA sequence: TGTGCCACCAGGGAGGGTTGGACCGGGGAGCTGTTTTTT. Protein product: CATREGWTGELFF. This sequence joins TRBV2 and TRBJ2-2; 7 nucleotides agree with TRBD2. Unmatched junction bases numbered 7, after V lost 10 bases and J lost 5 bases. The CDR3 spans 13 residues. Germline-derived CDR1 and CDR2 are SNHLY and FYNNEI.

This clonotype was seen at least ten times. The rearrangement uses TRBV9 and TRBJ2-2; D unclear. The CDR3 spans 11 residues. Germline V gives CDR1 SGDLS, CDR2 YYNGEE. The V end lost 5 bases, the J end lost 7 bases, and 6 bases lay between the germline ends. The DNA for the CDR3 is TGTGCCAGCAGTGTTAGCGGGGAGCTGTTTTTT. This encodes CASSVSGELFF.

This clonotype was seen repeatedly, ten times or more. The CDR3 bases are TGTGCCAGCAGTCCCCGGGGGGGACAGGCGCTTCCGGGACGAGCTGGGGATGAGCAGTTCTTC. Protein product: CASSPRGGQALPGRAGDEQFF. V gene TRBV12-3 or TRBV12-4 combines with J gene TRBJ2-1; tentatively, D is TRBD1 or TRBD2 (8 bases each). V lost 5 bases and J lost 8, with 37 bases in between. This CDR3 region has 21 residues.

This clonotype was recorded many times. The chain joins TRBV6-5 to TRBJ1-1; unclear D gene. V lost 2 bases, J lost 1 base, and 11 bases lay in between. There are 15 residues in the CDR3. CDR1 and CDR2 from the germline V gene are MNHEY and SVGAGI. Written as DNA, the CDR3 is TGTGCCAGCAGTTACGCAACAGAGGGGAACACTGAAGCTTTCTTT. Translation: CASSYATEGNTEAFF.

This clonotype was recorded many times. This sequence joins TRBV24-1 and TRBJ2-1; possibly TRBD1 for D (5 bases). V lost 5 bases and J lost 0, with 13 bases in between. Germline V gives CDR1 KGHDR, CDR2 SFDVKD. The CDR3 has 16 residues. The CDR3 here is CATSADSVGSYNEQFF. CDR3 nucleotide sequence: TGTGCCACCAGTGCTGACAGCGTAGGCTCCTACAATGAGCAGTTCTTC.

This clonotype was observed many times. The chain is built from TRBV29-1 and TRBJ2-2; D is unresolved. The CDR3 is made up of 17 amino acids. Germline loops: CDR1 SQVTM, CDR2 ANQGSEA. V was shortened by 1 base and J by 0 bases, with 15 bases between the two germline ends. The CDR3 DNA follows: TGCAGCGTTGAAGGGGTGGCAGGCCAGGCGAACACCGGGGAGCTGTTTTTT. This codes for CSVEGVAGQANTGELFF.

This clonotype was seen repeatedly, ten times or more. This chain joins TRBV7-9 and TRBJ2-7, with 7 bases identical to TRBD2. The germline V gene encodes CDR1 SEHNR and CDR2 FQNEAQ (reference sequence). The V segment lost 5 bases and the J segment 0 bases; nucleotides outside the gene matches: 4. The CDR3 extends over 14 amino acids. This chain's CDR3 is CASSLQRDSYEQYF. DNA of the CDR3: TGTGCCAGCAGCCTCCAGCGGGACTCCTACGAGCAGTACTTC.